Each of the 21 T cell receptor beta chains below was sequenced from the same sample in a study of T cells expressing NK-cell markers. TCRdb reprocessed the 5' RACE reads, with one entry per CDR3 protein and no DNA. This listing includes fewer than 40,000 distinct CDR3 sequences. The sequencing input was blood T cells: a sorted CD56 or NKG2C T cell subset, CD4+ or CD8+ T cells, or bulk PBMC T cells (not recorded which). The receptor source for this set is a woman between 18 and 70 years old in good health.

The chain is built from TRBV9 and TRBJ2-3; TCRdb proposes TRBD2, but this gene call is untestable without DNA. Germline CDR1 SGDLS, CDR2 YYNGEE. The CDR3 loop spans 15 amino acids. The CDR3 sequence is CASSAGGGRTDTQYF. Variable domain in full (rest from reference TRBV9 and TRBJ2-3): DSGVTQTPKHLITATGQRVTLRCSPRSGDLSVYWYQQSLDQGLQFLIQYYNGEERAKGNILERFSAQQFPDLHSELNLSSLELGDSALYFCASSAGGGRTDTQYFGPGTRLTVL.

V is TRBV5-1 and J is TRBJ2-1; TCRdb reports TRBD1, a call that lacks DNA to check it against. CDR1 and CDR2 (germline): SGHRS, YFSETQ. The CDR3 is 15 residues long. The CDR3 spells CASSLAGGGIHEQFF.

This sequence joins TRBV5-1 and TRBJ2-7. Germline-derived CDR1 and CDR2 are SGHRS and YFSETQ. This CDR3 contains 14 residues. CDR3 residues: CASSLPLTVNEQYF.

The J gene is TRBJ2-1, the V gene TRBV3-1. This CDR3 spans 15 amino acids. CDR1 LGHDT and CDR2 YNNKEL come from the germline V gene (reference sequence). This CDR3 is CASSQRVGTYNEQFF.

The J gene is TRBJ2-1, the V gene TRBV11-2; TCRdb's D gene call, TRBD2, goes unchecked for lack of DNA. The V gene's germline CDR1 is SGHAT and CDR2 FQNNGV. The CDR3 has 15 amino acids. The CDR3 reads CASSVWGGSNNEQFF.

The chain has TRBV4-2 and TRBJ2-5; TCRdb proposes TRBD1, but this gene call is untestable without DNA. From germline, CDR1 is LGHNA and CDR2 YNFKEQ. This CDR3 region has 18 residues. CDR3 protein: CASSQEASGGQYQETQYF.

This chain links TRBV7-9 with TRBJ2-5; TCRdb names TRBD2, which stays unverified in the absence of DNA. CDR1 is SEHNR, CDR2 FQNEAQ, per germline (reference sequence). The CDR3 extends over 14 amino acids. The CDR3 sequence: CASSKTSGTETQYF.

The chain uses TRBV5-1 and TRBJ1-1; the TCRdb D gene call, TRBD1, has no DNA to confirm it. Per the germline V gene, CDR1 is SGHRS and CDR2 is YFSETQ. This CDR3 spans 16 amino acids. The CDR3 sequence is CASSWPTGTANTEAFF.

The rearrangement links TRBV11-3 to TRBJ2-1; absent DNA, TCRdb's TRBD2 call cannot be checked. This CDR3 spans 15 amino acids. Germline V gene data show CDR1 as SGHNT and CDR2 as YENEEA. CDR3 in amino acids: CASSPDSGRANEQFF.

J is TRBJ2-5 and V is TRBV28; TCRdb calls TRBD1, which cannot be checked without DNA. CDR1 and CDR2 from the germline V gene are MDHEN and SYDVKM. This CDR3 has 15 residues. This chain's CDR3 is CASSEGQVLQETQYF.

This chain joins TRBV6-1 and TRBJ2-1; TCRdb returns TRBD1, unconfirmable since there is no DNA. The CDR3 contains 14 residues. Germline CDR1 and CDR2: MNHNS and SASEGT. Here the CDR3 reads CASSLRGTYNEQFF.

The chain combines TRBV2 with TRBJ2-3; the D call from TCRdb, TRBD2, cannot be confirmed without DNA. CDR1 and CDR2 from the germline V gene are SNHLY and FYNNEI. The CDR3 consists of 13 residues. CDR3 residues: CASMGGGSDTQYF.

The rearrangement joins TRBV30 to TRBJ1-1; TCRdb names TRBD1, which stays unverified in the absence of DNA. The CDR3 loop spans 14 amino acids. Germline lookup yields CDR1 GTSNPN and CDR2 SVGIG (reference sequence). The CDR3 loop reads CAWDSGQLNTEAFF. Full variable domain (rest looked up from reference TRBV30 and TRBJ1-1): SQTIHQWPATLVQPVGSPLSLECTVEGTSNPNLYWYRQAAGRGLQLLFYSVGIGQISSEVPQNLSASRPQDRQFILSSKKLLLSDSGFYLCAWDSGQLNTEAFFGQGTRLTVV.

The rearrangement uses TRBV12-3 or TRBV12-4 and TRBJ2-5. The CDR3 is 15 amino acids. CDR3 region: CASSFRAILQETQYF.

The CDR3 loop reads CASSLTPGAVNEKLFF. The chain uses TRBV27 and TRBJ1-4; the D call of TRBD1 rests on TCRdb alone, since no DNA is present to check it. The CDR3 is made up of 16 amino acids. Germline CDR1 is MNHEY and CDR2 is SMNVEV (reference sequence).

The chain combines TRBV6-1 with TRBJ2-1; absent DNA, TCRdb's TRBD2 call cannot be checked. The germline V gene encodes CDR1 MNHNS and CDR2 SASEGT. This CDR3 spans 15 amino acids. The CDR3 loop reads CASSGDLSSYNEQFF.

The chain carries TRBV29-1 and TRBJ2-1; TCRdb's D call, TRBD1, is unchecked because there is no DNA. The CDR3 length is 13 residues. Germline V gene sequence: CDR1 SQVTM, CDR2 ANQGSEA. This CDR3 reads CSVPGDVRWEQFF.

V gene TRBV7-7 combines with J gene TRBJ1-4. The CDR3 covers 13 residues. Germline V gene sequence: CDR1 SSHAT, CDR2 FNYEAQ (reference sequence). The CDR3 sequence: CASSLGSGEKLFF. Drawing the rest from reference TRBV7-7 and TRBJ1-4, the complete variable domain is GAGVSQSPRYKVTKRGQDVTLRCDPISSHATLYWYQQALGQGPEFLTYFNYEAQPDKSGLPSDRFSAERPEGSISTLTIQRTEQRDSAMYRCASSLGSGEKLFFGSGTQLSVL.

The V and J genes are TRBV7-9 and TRBJ1-1; with no DNA, the TCRdb D assignment of TRBD1 cannot be verified. CDR1 and CDR2 from the germline V gene are SEHNR and FQNEAQ (reference sequence). The CDR3 extends over 13 amino acids. The CDR3 loop reads CASRITGATEAFF.

V is TRBV27 and J is TRBJ2-2; without DNA, the TCRdb call of TRBD2 cannot be checked. CDR3 size: 16 residues. Germline V gene data show CDR1 as MNHEY and CDR2 as SMNVEV (reference sequence). CDR3 sequence: CASSFLAGGNTGELFF.

This rearrangement joins TRBV6-5 to TRBJ1-2; no DNA is available, so the TRBD1 call from TCRdb remains unchecked. The CDR3 runs 15 residues. The germline CDR1 and CDR2 sequences are MNHEY and SVGAGI. The CDR3 region is CASSYSSWGTYGYTF.